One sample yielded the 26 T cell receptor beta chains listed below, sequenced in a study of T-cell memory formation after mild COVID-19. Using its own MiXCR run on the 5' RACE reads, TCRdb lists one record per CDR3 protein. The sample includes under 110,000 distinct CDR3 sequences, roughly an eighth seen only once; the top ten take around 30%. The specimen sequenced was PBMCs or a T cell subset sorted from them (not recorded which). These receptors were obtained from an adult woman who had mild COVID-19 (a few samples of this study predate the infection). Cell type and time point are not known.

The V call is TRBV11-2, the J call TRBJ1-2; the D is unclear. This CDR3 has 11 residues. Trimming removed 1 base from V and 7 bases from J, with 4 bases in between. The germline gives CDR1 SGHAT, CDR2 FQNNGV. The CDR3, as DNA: TGTGCCAGCAGCTTAGTCGGTGGCTACACCTTC. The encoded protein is CASSLVGGYTF.

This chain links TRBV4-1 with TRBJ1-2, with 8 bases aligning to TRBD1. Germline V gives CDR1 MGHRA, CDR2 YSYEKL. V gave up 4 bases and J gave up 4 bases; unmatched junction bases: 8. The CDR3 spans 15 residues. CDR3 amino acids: CASSLNAGTGYGYTF. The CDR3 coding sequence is TGCGCCAGCAGCCTAAACGCCGGGACAGGCTATGGCTACACCTTC.

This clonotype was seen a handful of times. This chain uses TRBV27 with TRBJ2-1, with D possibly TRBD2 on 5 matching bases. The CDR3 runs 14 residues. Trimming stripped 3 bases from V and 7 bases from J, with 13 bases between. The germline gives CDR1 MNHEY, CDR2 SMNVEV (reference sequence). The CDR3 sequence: CASSLAVSGNEQFF. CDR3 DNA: TGTGCCAGCAGTTTGGCCGTCTCGGGAAATGAGCAGTTCTTC.

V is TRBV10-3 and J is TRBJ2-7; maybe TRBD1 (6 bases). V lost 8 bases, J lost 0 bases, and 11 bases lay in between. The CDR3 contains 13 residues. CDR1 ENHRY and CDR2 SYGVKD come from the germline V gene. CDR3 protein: CAIGSGDSYEQYF. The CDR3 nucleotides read TGTGCCATCGGTTCAGGGGACTCCTACGAGCAGTACTTC.

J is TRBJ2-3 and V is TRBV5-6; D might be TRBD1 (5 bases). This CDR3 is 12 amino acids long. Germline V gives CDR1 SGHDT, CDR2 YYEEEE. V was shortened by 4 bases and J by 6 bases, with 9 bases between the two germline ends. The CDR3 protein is CASSAGSDTQYF. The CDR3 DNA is TGTGCCAGCAGCGCAGGGTCCGATACGCAGTATTTT. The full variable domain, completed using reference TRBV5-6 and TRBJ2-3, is DAGVTQSPTHLIKTRGQQVTLRCSPKSGHDTVSWYQQALGQGPQFIFQYYEEEERQRGNFPDRFSGHQFPNYSSELNVNALLLGDSALYLCASSAGSDTQYFGPGTRLTVL.

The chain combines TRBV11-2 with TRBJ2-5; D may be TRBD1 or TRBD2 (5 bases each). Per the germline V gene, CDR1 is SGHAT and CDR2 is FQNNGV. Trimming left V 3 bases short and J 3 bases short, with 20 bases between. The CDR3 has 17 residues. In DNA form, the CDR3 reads TGTGCCAGCAGCTTGGGGCAGGTGGAGGTCGGGGAAGAGACCCAGTACTTC. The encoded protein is CASSLGQVEVGEETQYF.

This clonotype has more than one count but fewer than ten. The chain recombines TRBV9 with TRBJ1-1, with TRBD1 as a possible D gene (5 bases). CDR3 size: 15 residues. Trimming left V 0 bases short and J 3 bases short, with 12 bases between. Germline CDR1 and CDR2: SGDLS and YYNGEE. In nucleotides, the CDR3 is TGTGCCAGCAGCGTAGTAGGCAGGGTGGACACTGAAGCTTTCTTT. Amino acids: CASSVVGRVDTEAFF. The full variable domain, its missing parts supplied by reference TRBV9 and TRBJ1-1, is DSGVTQTPKHLITATGQRVTLRCSPRSGDLSVYWYQQSLDQGLQFLIQYYNGEERAKGNILERFSAQQFPDLHSELNLSSLELGDSALYFCASSVVGRVDTEAFFGQGTRLTVV.

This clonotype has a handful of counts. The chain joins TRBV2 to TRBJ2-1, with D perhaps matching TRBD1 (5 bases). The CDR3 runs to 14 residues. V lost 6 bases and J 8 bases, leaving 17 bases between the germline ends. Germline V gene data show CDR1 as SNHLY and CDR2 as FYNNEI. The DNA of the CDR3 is TGTGCCAGCAGCCCCCGACAGTACTGGGATGAGCAGTTCTTC. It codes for CASSPRQYWDEQFF.

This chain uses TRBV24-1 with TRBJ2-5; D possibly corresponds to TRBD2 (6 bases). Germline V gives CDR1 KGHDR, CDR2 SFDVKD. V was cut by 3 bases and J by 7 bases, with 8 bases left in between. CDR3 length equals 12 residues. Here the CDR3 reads CATSDLGGTQYF. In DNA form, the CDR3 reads TGTGCCACCAGTGATCTGGGGGGGACCCAGTACTTC.

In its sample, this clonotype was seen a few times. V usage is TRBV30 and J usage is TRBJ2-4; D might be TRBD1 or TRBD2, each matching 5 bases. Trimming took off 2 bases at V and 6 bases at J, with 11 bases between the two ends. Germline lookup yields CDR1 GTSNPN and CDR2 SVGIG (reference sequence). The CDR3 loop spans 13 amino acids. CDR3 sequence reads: CAWSSGPLNIQYF. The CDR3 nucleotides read TGTGCCTGGAGTTCGGGACCGCTAAACATTCAGTACTTC.

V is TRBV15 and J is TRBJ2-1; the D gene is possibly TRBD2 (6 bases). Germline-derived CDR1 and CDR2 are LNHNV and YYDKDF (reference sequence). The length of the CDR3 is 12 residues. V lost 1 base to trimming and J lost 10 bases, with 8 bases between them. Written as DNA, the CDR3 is TGTGCCACCAGCAGAGTAGGAGGGGAGCAGTTCTTC. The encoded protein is CATSRVGGEQFF.

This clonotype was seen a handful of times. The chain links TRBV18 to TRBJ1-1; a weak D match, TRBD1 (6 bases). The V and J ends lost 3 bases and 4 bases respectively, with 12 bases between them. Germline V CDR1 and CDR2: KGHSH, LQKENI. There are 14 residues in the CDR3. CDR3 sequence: CASSPEGRGTEAFF. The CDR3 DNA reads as TGTGCCAGCTCACCGGAAGGCAGGGGCACTGAAGCTTTCTTT.

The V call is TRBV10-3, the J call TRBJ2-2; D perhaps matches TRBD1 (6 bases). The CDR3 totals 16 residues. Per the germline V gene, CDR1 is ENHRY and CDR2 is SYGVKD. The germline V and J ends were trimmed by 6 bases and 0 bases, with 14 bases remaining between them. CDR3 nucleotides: TGTGCCATCAGAGCCACAGGGATTTCGAACACCGGGGAGCTGTTTTTT. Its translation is CAIRATGISNTGELFF.

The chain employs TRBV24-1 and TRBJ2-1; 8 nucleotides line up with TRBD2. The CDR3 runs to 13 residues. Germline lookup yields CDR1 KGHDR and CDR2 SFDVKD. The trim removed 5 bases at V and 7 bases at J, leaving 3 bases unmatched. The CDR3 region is CATSAGGINEQFF. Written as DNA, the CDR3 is TGTGCCACCAGTGCGGGAGGGATTAATGAGCAGTTCTTC.

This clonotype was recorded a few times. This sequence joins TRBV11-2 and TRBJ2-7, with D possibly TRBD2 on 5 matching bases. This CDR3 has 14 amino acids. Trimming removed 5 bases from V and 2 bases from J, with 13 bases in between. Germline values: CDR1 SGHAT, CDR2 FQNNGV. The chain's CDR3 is CASSRFKGAYEQYF. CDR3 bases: TGTGCCAGCAGCCGTTTCAAGGGAGCCTACGAGCAGTACTTC.

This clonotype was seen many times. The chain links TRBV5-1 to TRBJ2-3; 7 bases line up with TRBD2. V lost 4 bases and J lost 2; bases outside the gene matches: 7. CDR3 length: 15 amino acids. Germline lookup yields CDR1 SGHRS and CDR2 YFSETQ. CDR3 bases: TGCGCCAGCAGCGCCCGGGGGGACCACACAGATACGCAGTATTTT. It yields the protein CASSARGDHTDTQYF.

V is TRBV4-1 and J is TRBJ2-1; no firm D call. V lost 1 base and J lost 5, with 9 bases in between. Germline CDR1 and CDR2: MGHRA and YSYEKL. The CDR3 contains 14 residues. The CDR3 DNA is TGCGCCAGCAGCCAAGTTACCGGGCACAATGAGCAGTTCTTC. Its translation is CASSQVTGHNEQFF.

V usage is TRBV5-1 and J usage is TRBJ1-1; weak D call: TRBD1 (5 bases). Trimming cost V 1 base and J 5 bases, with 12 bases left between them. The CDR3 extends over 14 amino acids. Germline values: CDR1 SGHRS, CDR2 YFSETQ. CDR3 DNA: TGCGCCAGCAGCTTGCACTCAGGGTGGACTGAAGCTTTCTTT. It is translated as CASSLHSGWTEAFF.

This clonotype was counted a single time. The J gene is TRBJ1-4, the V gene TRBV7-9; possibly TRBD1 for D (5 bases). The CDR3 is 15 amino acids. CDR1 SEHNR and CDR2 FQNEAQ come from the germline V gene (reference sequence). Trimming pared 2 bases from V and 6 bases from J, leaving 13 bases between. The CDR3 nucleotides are TGTGCCAGCAGCTTACCTACAGGCGGGGATGAAAAACTGTTTTTT. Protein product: CASSLPTGGDEKLFF.

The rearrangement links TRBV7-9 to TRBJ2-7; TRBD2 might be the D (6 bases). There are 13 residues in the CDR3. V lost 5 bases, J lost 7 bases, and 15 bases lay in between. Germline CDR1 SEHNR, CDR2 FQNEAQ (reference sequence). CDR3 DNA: TGTGCCAGCAGCGCGAGCCCGGGGAGGGAGCAGTACTTC. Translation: CASSASPGREQYF.

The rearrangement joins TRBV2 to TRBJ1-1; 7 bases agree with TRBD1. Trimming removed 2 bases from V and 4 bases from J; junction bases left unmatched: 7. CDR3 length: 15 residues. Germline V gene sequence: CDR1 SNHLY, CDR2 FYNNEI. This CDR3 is CASSERTSGGTEAFF. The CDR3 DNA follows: TGTGCCAGCAGTGAAAGAACGTCAGGGGGCACTGAAGCTTTCTTT.

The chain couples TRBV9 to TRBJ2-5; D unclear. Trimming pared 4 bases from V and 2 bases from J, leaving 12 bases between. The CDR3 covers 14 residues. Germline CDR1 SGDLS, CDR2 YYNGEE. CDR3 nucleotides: TGTGCCAGCAGCCCCCCGGACGGTCAAGAGACCCAGTACTTC. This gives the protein CASSPPDGQETQYF. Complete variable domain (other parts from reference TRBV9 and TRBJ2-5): DSGVTQTPKHLITATGQRVTLRCSPRSGDLSVYWYQQSLDQGLQFLIQYYNGEERAKGNILERFSAQQFPDLHSELNLSSLELGDSALYFCASSPPDGQETQYFGPGTRLLVL.

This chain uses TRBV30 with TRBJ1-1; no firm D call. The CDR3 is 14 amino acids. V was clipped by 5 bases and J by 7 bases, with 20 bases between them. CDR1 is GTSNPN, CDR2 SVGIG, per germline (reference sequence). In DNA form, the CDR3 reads TGTGCCTGGTTGCTCCGGGGAGTTACCATTGAAGCTTTCTTT. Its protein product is CAWLLRGVTIEAFF.

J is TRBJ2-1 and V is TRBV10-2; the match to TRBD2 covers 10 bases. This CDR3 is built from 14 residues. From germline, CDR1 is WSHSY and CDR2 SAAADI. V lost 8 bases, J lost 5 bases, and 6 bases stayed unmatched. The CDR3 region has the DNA TGCGCCAGCGGAACTAGCGGGGCCAACAATGAGCAGTTCTTC. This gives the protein CASGTSGANNEQFF.

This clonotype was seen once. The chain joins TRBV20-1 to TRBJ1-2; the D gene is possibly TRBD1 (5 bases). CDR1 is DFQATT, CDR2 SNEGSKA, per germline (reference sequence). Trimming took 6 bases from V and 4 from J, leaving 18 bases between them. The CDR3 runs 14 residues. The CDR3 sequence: CSANRDPGGYGYTF. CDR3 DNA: TGCAGTGCCAACCGGGACCCCGGGGGCTATGGCTACACCTTC.

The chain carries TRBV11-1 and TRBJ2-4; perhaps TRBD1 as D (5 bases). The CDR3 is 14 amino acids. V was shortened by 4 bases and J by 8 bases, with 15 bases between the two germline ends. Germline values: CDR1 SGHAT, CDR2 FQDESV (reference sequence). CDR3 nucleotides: TGTGCCAGCAGCTCAATGTGGGGCGAGGACATTCAGTACTTC. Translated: CASSSMWGEDIQYF. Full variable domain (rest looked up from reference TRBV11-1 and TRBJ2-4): EAEVAQSPRYKITEKSQAVAFWCDPISGHATLYWYRQILGQGPELLVQFQDESVVDDSQLPKDRFSAERLKGVDSTLKIQPAELGDSAMYLCASSSMWGEDIQYFGAGTRLSVL.